The clone carrying this T cell receptor beta chain occurred once. Its target is not known. Losses at the gene ends were 5 bases for V and 6 bases for J; bases not matched to a gene: 8. The CDR3 length is 15 residues. From germline, CDR1 is SGHRS and CDR2 YFSETQ. The sample belongs to a study of CD8+ T cells in alopecia areata. Study observations and caveats: Throughout tofacitinib, many expanded lesional clones continued to persist in scalp and blood. The study found higher clonality in lesional than normal scalp, especially in alopecia totalis/universalis.

Sequencing templates came from extracted RNA that was reverse transcribed into cDNA. The protocol was immunoSEQ multiplex PCR, while the TCRdb copy is restricted to in-frame clones and leaves out a portion. The table lists a few hundred thousand clones, 35% to 40% of them singletons, with about 0.48% in the top ten. The treatment was: oral pan-JAK inhibitor, 5-10 mg twice daily. The investigators collected lesional scalp punch biopsies and peripheral blood from alopecia areata patients. The chain uses TRBV5-1 and TRBJ1-4; 9 nucleotides align to TRBD1. Source: CD4+ T cells sorted from blood, taken at week 34, from a patient treated with tofacitinib. The TCR sequence derives from a human donor with alopecia areata. The DNA for the CDR3 is TGCGCCAGCAGACCAACCGGGACAGGGTATGAAAAACTGTTTTTT. Protein: CASRPTGTGYEKLFF. The full variable domain, rest sourced from reference TRBV5-1 and TRBJ1-4, is KAGVTQTPRYLIKTRGQQVTLSCSPISGHRSVSWYQQTPGQGLQFLFEYFSETQRNKGNFPGRFSGRQFSNSRSEMNVSTLELGDSALYLCASRPTGTGYEKLFFGSGTQLSVL.